This T cell receptor (beta chain) was recorded in a study of beta chain features in type 1 diabetes. Investigators reverse transcribed all isolated RNA, so they sequenced expressed TCRB transcripts. Measured with immunoSEQ multiplex PCR; TCRdb has only the in-frame clones, and not every one. The data contain fewer than 200,000 clones, around 8.5% of them singletons. There are a few counts of this clone. This CDR3 region has 13 residues. V gave up 5 bases and J gave up 5 bases, with 12 bases separating them. The germline V gene has CDR1 KGHSH and CDR2 LQKENI. This clonotype was obtained from a man between 18 and 35 years old in good health. The sequenced sample consisted of central memory CD4+ T cells from blood. The J gene is TRBJ1-2, the V gene TRBV18; a weak D match, TRBD1 (5 bases). CDR3 DNA sequence: TGTGCCAGCTCAATTGACAGTGGATATGGCTACACCTTC. This gives the protein CASSIDSGYGYTF.